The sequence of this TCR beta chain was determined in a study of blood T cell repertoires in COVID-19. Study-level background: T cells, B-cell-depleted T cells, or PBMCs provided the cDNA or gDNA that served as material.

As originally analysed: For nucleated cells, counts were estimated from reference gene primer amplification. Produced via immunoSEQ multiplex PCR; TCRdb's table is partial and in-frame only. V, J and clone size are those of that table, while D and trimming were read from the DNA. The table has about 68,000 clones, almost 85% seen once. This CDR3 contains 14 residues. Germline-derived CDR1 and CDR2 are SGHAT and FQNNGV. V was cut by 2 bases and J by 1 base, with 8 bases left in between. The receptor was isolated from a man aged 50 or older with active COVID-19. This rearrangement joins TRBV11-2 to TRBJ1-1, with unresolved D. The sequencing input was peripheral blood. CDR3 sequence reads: CASSLFYSNTEAFF. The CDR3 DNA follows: TGTGCCAGCAGCTTATTCTATTCGAACACTGAAGCTTTCTTT. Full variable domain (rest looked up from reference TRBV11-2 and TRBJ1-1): EAGVAQSPRYKIIEKRQSVAFWCNPISGHATLYWYQQILGQGPKLLIQFQNNGVVDDSQLPKDRFSAERLKGVDSTLKIQPAKLEDSAVYLCASSLFYSNTEAFFGQGTRLTVV.